This T cell receptor (beta chain) was sequenced for a study of identical twins (dated by TCRdb to the mid-2010s). In the study overall: To test whether fetal clonotypes persist, this study deep-sequenced TCR alpha and beta repertoires from monozygotic twins, from unrelated adults of various ages, and from cord blood. Replicate twin experiments were performed at different times using different library preparation protocols to rule out contamination. The paper as a whole reports these results and caveats: The excess sharing between twins in beta out-of-frame sequences was weaker because fewer shared sequences reduced the signal-to-noise ratio. Out-of-frame TCR alpha sequences shared between twins showed an excess of low generation-probability sequences compared with coincidental sharing between unrelated individuals. Abundant cord blood beta clonotypes had fewer insertions, young adult naive repertoires showed a similar but weaker trend, and memory repertoires showed no such trend. In monozygotic twins, recombination models systematically underestimated out-of-frame TCR alpha sharing, but the models matched the sharing seen between unrelated individuals. Because the same donors could not be followed over many years, conclusions were based on cross-sectional statistical analysis. Invariant T cells such as MAIT and iNKT could partly confound zero-insertion analyses, though diverse VJ usage argued against this for most clonotypes.

Preparation of the library involved 5' RACE. Sequencing took place on an Illumina HiSeq 2000. Template switching introduced a universal primer binding site; the final cDNA contained a unique molecular identifier, enabling accurate counting of TCR cDNA molecules. First-strand cDNA for TCR alpha and beta chains was synthesized from specific primers in the conserved constant-segment region. Each cDNA library was double barcoded, with a SMART-Mk sample barcode plus Illumina barcodes, to control for contamination. TruSeq adapter sequences and Illumina sample barcodes were added in two successive PCR steps. Sequencing of the TCR alpha and beta cDNA libraries was done on the Illumina HiSeq platform using custom primers. On the study's bioinformatics: Unique molecular identifiers were extracted from raw reads with MiGEC, and CDR3 positions were determined with MiXCR. For each individual, recombination models were inferred using an EM algorithm with the repgenHMM and IGoR tools. Shared clonotypes were analyzed with the tcR package in R, and sharing was normalized by the product of cloneset sizes. To study raw recombination free of thymic and clonal selection effects, out-of-frame nonproductive sequences were analyzed. TCRdb ran its own pipeline on the public reads, namely fastp trimming at Q25 and MiXCR clone calling, and kept in-frame beta chains. Every CDR3 protein is listed once, alongside the most common genes and DNA of its rows. The V and J calls reflect TCRdb's pipeline rather than the authors' work. The sample contains approximately 210,000 distinct CDR3 sequences, 5% to 7% of them found a single time. More than 14% of the sample is in the top ten clones.

Comment on this clonotype: Its target antigen remains unknown. Qualities for individual bases were not recorded, and no much larger clone is one base off.

Only healthy Caucasian donors were included. The twin cohort consisted of three pairs of female monozygotic twins, all aged 18 to 29 years. Positive isolation kits from Invitrogen were used to isolate CD4+ and CD8+ T cell populations. The CDR3 holds 13 amino acids from the cysteine to the phenylalanine. This entry keeps only the CDR3 DNA: 39 bases, framed from base 1. The germline V and J ends show losses of 3 bases and 6 bases respectively, and no gene match explains 1 base of the junction. The sample was also reused in another study, on T cells expressing NK-cell markers. The other study reports the following: Fewer than ten donors provided sorted CD3+CD56+NKG2C+, CD3+CD56+NKG2C- and CD3+CD56-NKG2C+ T-cell subsets, whose TCR beta-chain repertoires were profiled. Of the eight sequenced donors, seven were found to be HCMV-seropositive and one was found to be HCMV-seronegative. To restrict sorting to alphabetaTCR-expressing T cells, an anti-gammadeltaTCR antibody was added in several experiments. In six donors, the dominant CD3+CD56+NKG2C+ clonotypes were among the top 10 CD8+ clonotypes and accounted for about 1.0-8% of CD8+ T cells. Those dominant clonotypes were again the most abundant among CD3+CD56-NKG2C+ cells in four donors, at about 28.3-60.1%. Whether the expanded NKG2C-expressing T cell clones were specific for HCMV antigens remained unclear. All eight donors whose samples were sequenced were randomly selected healthy volunteers, three of them men and five women. To determine HCMV serostatus, a commercial ELISA kit was used to detect HCMV-specific IgG in serum. Reads were demultiplexed and grouped by UMI with MIGEC, and clonotypes were assembled and quantified with MiTCR. To exclude erroneous sequences, any TCR cDNA sequence not supported by at least two reads was discarded. The tcR package was used for downstream repertoire analysis, and clonotypes were matched between fractions using CDR3 nucleotide sequence together with V segment. VDJmatch was used to annotate antigen specificity against VDJdb, with one amino acid substitution allowed in CDR3.

The rearrangement combines TRBV12-3 or TRBV12-4 with TRBJ1-5, with TRBD1 matching 8 junction bases. This TCR derives from a woman younger than 30 in good health. The sequencing input was CD8+ T cells sorted from blood. The CDR3 in this case is CASSFTGGQPQHF. The DNA sequence follows: TGTGCCAGCAGTTTCACAGGGGGTCAGCCCCAGCATTTT.